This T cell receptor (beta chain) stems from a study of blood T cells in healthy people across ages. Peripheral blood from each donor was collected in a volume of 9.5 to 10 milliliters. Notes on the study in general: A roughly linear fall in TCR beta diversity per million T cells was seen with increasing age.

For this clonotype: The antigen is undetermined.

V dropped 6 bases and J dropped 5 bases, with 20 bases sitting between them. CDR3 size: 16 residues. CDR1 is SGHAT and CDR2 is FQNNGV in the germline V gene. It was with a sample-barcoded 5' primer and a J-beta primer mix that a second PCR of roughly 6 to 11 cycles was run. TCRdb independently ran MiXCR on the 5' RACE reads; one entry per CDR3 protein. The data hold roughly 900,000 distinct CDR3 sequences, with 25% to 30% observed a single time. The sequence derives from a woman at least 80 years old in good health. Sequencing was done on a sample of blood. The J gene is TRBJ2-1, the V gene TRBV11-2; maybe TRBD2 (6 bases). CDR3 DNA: TGTGCCAGCAGAAAAATGGGGGGATCGGGTGACAATGAGCAGTTCTTC. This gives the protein CASRKMGGSGDNEQFF.